A single sample gave rise to the 16 T cell receptor beta chains below, sequenced in a study of PD-L1 blockade in urothelial cancer. Repertoires were generated with immunoSEQ multiplex PCR, while TCRdb's copy carries only in-frame clones and drops some. This table has some 40,000 clones, 82% appearing once. Specimen: PBMCs, collected around atezolizumab (anti-PD-L1) treatment. The source of these receptors is a man in his fifties or sixties with urothelial cancer.

The CDR3 loop is CASSSTVNEQFF. CDR3 sequence (DNA): TGTGCCAGTAGTTCAACGGTGAATGAGCAGTTCTTC. The V gene is TRBV19, the J gene TRBJ2-1; D uncertain. With 5 bases removed from V and 7 bases from J, the gap between germline ends came to 9 bases. CDR3 size: 12 residues. Germline assignment: CDR1 LNHDA and CDR2 SQIVND (reference sequence).

The genes are TRBV19 and TRBJ2-7; 7 nucleotides match TRBD1. The V segment lost 3 bases and the J segment 6 bases; nucleotides outside the gene matches: 8. This CDR3 contains 14 residues. The germline V gene has CDR1 LNHDA and CDR2 SQIVND (reference sequence). The CDR3 nucleotides read TGTGCCAGTAGTATTCGGGACAGCGTTGGCGAGCAGTACTTC. Its translation is CASSIRDSVGEQYF.

This sequence joins TRBV7-9 and TRBJ1-5; 7 bases are shared with TRBD1. Trimming removed 4 bases from V and 5 bases from J; junction bases left unmatched: 5. CDR1 SEHNR and CDR2 FQNEAQ come from the germline V gene (reference sequence). The CDR3 sequence is 14 residues long. The CDR3 nucleotides read TGTGCCAGCAGCTCCAGTACAGGGGATCAGCCCCAGCATTTT. Protein product: CASSSSTGDQPQHF.

The chain links TRBV15 to TRBJ2-7, with TRBD1 matching 10 bases. Losses at the gene ends were 0 bases for V and 0 bases for J; bases not matched to a gene: 5. The CDR3 spans 17 residues. The germline CDR1 and CDR2 sequences are LNHNV and YYDKDF (reference sequence). CDR3 sequence (DNA): TGTGCCACCAGCAGAGAGGGGGGACAGGGGAGCTCCTACGAGCAGTACTTC. Protein: CATSREGGQGSSYEQYF.

CDR3 loop: CSVGGTGESFF. For the CDR3, the DNA is TGCAGCGTCGGGGGGACAGGGGAATCTTTCTTT. The genes are TRBV29-1 and TRBJ1-1; the match to TRBD1 covers 10 bases. CDR3 length: 11 amino acids. V lost 6 bases to trimming and J lost 12 bases; unmatched junction nucleotides: 7. The germline CDR1 and CDR2 sequences are SQVTM and ANQGSEA.

J is TRBJ1-1 and V is TRBV6-1; 8 bases match TRBD1. This CDR3 contains 13 residues. V was clipped by 7 bases and J by 4 bases; unmatched bases: 5. Germline values: CDR1 MNHNS, CDR2 SASEGT. The CDR3 protein is CASTTTGGTEAFF. The DNA for the CDR3 is TGTGCCAGCACGACCACAGGGGGCACTGAAGCTTTCTTT.

This chain connects TRBV6-6 to TRBJ1-1; D not resolved. The V gene's germline CDR1 is MNHNY and CDR2 SVGAGI (reference sequence). With 7 bases removed from V and 4 bases from J, the gap between germline ends came to 13 bases. The CDR3 is 13 residues long. CDR3 amino acids: CASTRAGSTEAFF. In nucleotides, the CDR3 is TGTGCCAGCACCCGGGCTGGGAGCACTGAAGCTTTCTTT.

This sequence joins TRBV18 and TRBJ2-4; TRBD1 might be the D (6 bases). This CDR3 comprises 17 residues. The ends were cut back, 3 bases at V and 2 bases at J, with 17 bases in the middle. In germline, CDR1 is KGHSH, CDR2 LQKENI. The CDR3 DNA reads as TGTGCCAGCTCACCCCCCGACAGGCTCTTATCCAAAAACATTCAGTACTTC. Translation gives CASSPPDRLLSKNIQYF.

This chain uses TRBV5-4 with TRBJ1-4; D is unresolved. Deletions cut 5 bases from V and 2 bases from J, with 7 bases between. Germline loops: CDR1 SGHNT, CDR2 YYREEE (reference sequence). This CDR3 is 13 amino acids long. The CDR3 DNA reads TGTGCCAGCAGTGGGGAGACTAATGAAAAACTGTTTTTT. It is translated as CASSGETNEKLFF.

The V call is TRBV9, the J call TRBJ2-1, with TRBD2 matching over 11 bases. The germline gives CDR1 SGDLS, CDR2 YYNGEE. Trimming took 0 bases from V and 7 from J; bases not matched to a gene: 6. The CDR3 length is 16 residues. CDR3 amino acids: CASSVASGGLVNEQFF. The DNA for the CDR3 is TGTGCCAGCAGCGTAGCTAGCGGGGGGCTCGTAAATGAGCAGTTCTTC.

The chain joins TRBV5-4 to TRBJ2-1, with 9 bases aligning to TRBD1. The CDR3 has 14 amino acids. V lost 4 bases to trimming and J lost 5 bases; unmatched junction nucleotides: 4. Germline lookup yields CDR1 SGHNT and CDR2 YYREEE (reference sequence). CDR3: CASSPRTGDNEQFF. The CDR3 bases are TGTGCCAGCAGCCCAAGGACAGGGGACAATGAGCAGTTCTTC.

This clone has just one count. The chain uses TRBV5-4 and TRBJ2-2, with 9 nucleotides matching TRBD1. This CDR3 contains 16 residues. CDR1 and CDR2 (germline): SGHNT, YYREEE (reference sequence). V shed 4 bases and J 1 base; nucleotides not matched to a gene: 5. In nucleotides, the CDR3 is TGTGCCAGCAGCCTCGGACAGGGGAAGAACACCGGGGAGCTGTTTTTT. Amino acids: CASSLGQGKNTGELFF.

This rearrangement joins TRBV10-3 to TRBJ2-1, with 7 bases aligning to TRBD1. V trimming: 6 bases; J trimming: 7 bases; junction bases outside the gene matches: 6. Germline V gene sequence: CDR1 ENHRY, CDR2 SYGVKD. The CDR3 consists of 13 residues. The CDR3 region is CAIRQGSGNEQFF. The CDR3 region has the DNA TGTGCCATCAGACAGGGGTCAGGAAATGAGCAGTTCTTC.

This chain uses TRBV11-2 with TRBJ2-2, with D possibly TRBD1 on 6 matching bases. Germline V CDR1 and CDR2: SGHAT, FQNNGV. Deletions cut 2 bases from V and 1 base from J, with 8 bases between. The CDR3 contains 15 residues. The CDR3 loop reads CASSLWGQNTGELFF. In nucleotides, the CDR3 is TGTGCCAGCAGCTTATGGGGACAGAACACCGGGGAGCTGTTTTTT.

J is TRBJ1-1 and V is TRBV4-1, with 7 bases identical to TRBD1. V lost 1 base to trimming and J lost 7 bases; unmatched junction nucleotides: 6. Germline values: CDR1 MGHRA, CDR2 YSYEKL. This CDR3 has 14 residues. This CDR3 is CASSQGQGSGEAFF. CDR3 bases: TGCGCCAGCAGCCAAGGACAGGGTTCGGGTGAAGCTTTCTTT.

This chain uses TRBV7-2 with TRBJ2-5; tentative D call: TRBD1 (6 bases). There are 14 residues in the CDR3. Germline CDR1 SGHTA, CDR2 FQGNSA. V was trimmed by 2 bases and J by 2 bases, leaving 9 bases between them. The CDR3 here is CASSLYQGQETQYF. The CDR3 DNA is TGTGCCAGCAGCTTATATCAGGGGCAAGAGACCCAGTACTTC.